Following are 18 T cell receptor beta chains from one sample sequenced in a study of cytomegalovirus exposure and HLA in healthy donors. PCR involved 60 Vbeta and 13 Jbeta primers. The repertoire was sequenced with immunoSEQ multiplex PCR; TCRdb's copy has only in-frame clones and lacks some. This table holds roughly 140,000 clones, about three fifths found once. The sequenced sample consisted of PBMCs. These receptors all come from a woman aged 30 to 39 in good health and CMV-seropositive.

CDR3 loop: CASSLTAVPQETQYF. In DNA form, the CDR3 reads TGTGCCAGCAGCTTGACCGCAGTCCCCCAAGAGACCCAGTACTTC. The chain is built from TRBV5-6 and TRBJ2-5, with no clear D. The CDR3 is 15 amino acids. CDR1 SGHDT and CDR2 YYEEEE come from the germline V gene. V lost 1 base and J 1 base, leaving 11 bases between the germline ends.

This clone was seen more than once but under ten times. V is TRBV7-9 and J is TRBJ2-3, with D tentatively TRBD2 (6 bases). The CDR3 has 14 residues. V lost 7 bases and J 0 bases, leaving 11 bases between the germline ends. The V gene's germline CDR1 is SEHNR and CDR2 FQNEAQ (reference sequence). The CDR3 loop reads CASKVAASTDTQYF. The CDR3, as DNA: TGTGCCAGCAAAGTAGCGGCTAGCACAGATACGCAGTATTTT. The full variable domain, rest sourced from reference TRBV7-9 and TRBJ2-3, is DTGVSQNPRHKITKRGQNVTFRCDPISEHNRLYWYRQTLGQGPEFLTYFQNEAQLEKSRLLSDRFSAERPKGSFSTLEIQRTEQGDSAMYLCASKVAASTDTQYFGPGTRLTVL.

The chain recombines TRBV10-1 with TRBJ2-1; 9 positions match TRBD2. The CDR3 totals 19 residues. V shed 10 bases, J shed 10 bases, and the junction held 29 bases outside the gene matches. CDR1 WNHNN and CDR2 SYGVQD come from the germline V gene (reference sequence). The CDR3 DNA reads as TGCGCCACGATTTCTAGCGGGGAAGCACCGACCCTATCATCATACGAGCAGTTCTTC. It is translated as CATISSGEAPTLSSYEQFF.

Regarding this clone: The sample holds other DNA sequences that translate to the same CDR3. The chain combines TRBV5-6 with TRBJ1-2, with 7 positions matching TRBD1. CDR1 is SGHDT, CDR2 YYEEEE, per germline. The CDR3 is made up of 14 amino acids. With 3 bases clipped from V and 7 bases from J, the junction kept 9 bases outside the gene matches. CDR3 coding DNA: TGTGCCAGCAGCTCTACCCGACAGGGCGTTGGCTACACCTTC. Translated, it gives CASSSTRQGVGYTF.

The gene calls are TRBV6-5 and TRBJ2-7; D remains unclear. Trimming removed 2 bases from V and 3 bases from J, with 11 bases in between. The length of the CDR3 is 14 residues. CDR1 is MNHEY, CDR2 SVGAGI, per germline. The CDR3 DNA is TGTGCCAGCAGTTACGGGCTTGGGCTCTACGAGCAGTACTTC. This sequence encodes CASSYGLGLYEQYF.

The chain couples TRBV6-5 to TRBJ1-2, with no clear D. The V gene's germline CDR1 is MNHEY and CDR2 SVGAGI. The V gene lost 0 bases and the J gene lost 0 bases, with 8 bases spanning the gap. The CDR3 runs 15 residues. CDR3 DNA: TGTGCCAGCAGTTACTCGATACAGACTAACTATGGCTACACCTTC. This codes for CASSYSIQTNYGYTF.

This sequence joins TRBV18 and TRBJ1-2; 8 bases align to TRBD1. V was clipped by 4 bases and J by 1 base; unmatched bases: 2. This CDR3 contains 14 residues. Per germline, CDR1 KGHSH and CDR2 LQKENI. The CDR3 nucleotides are TGTGCCAGCTCACAGACAGGGGATAACTATGGCTACACCTTC. Encoded protein: CASSQTGDNYGYTF. The full variable domain, in which reference TRBV18 and TRBJ1-2 provide the parts outside the CDR3, is NAGVMQNPRHLVRRRGQEARLRCSPMKGHSHVYWYRQLPEEGLKFMVYLQKENIIDESGMPKERFSAEFPKEGPSILRIQQVVRGDSAAYFCASSQTGDNYGYTFGSGTRLTVV.

The chain carries TRBV7-8 and TRBJ2-3; D perhaps matches TRBD2 (5 bases). Germline lookup yields CDR1 SGHVS and CDR2 FQNEAQ. CDR3 size: 15 residues. V was cut by 0 bases and J by 7 bases, with 14 bases left in between. CDR3 DNA: TGTGCCAGCAGCTTAGCGGTCGGATCGGGATATACGCAGTATTTT. Residues: CASSLAVGSGYTQYF.

This chain uses TRBV18 with TRBJ2-5; D perhaps matches TRBD1 (6 bases). V was cut by 3 bases and J by 3 bases, with 11 bases left in between. CDR3 length equals 14 residues. Germline V gene lookup returns CDR1 KGHSH and CDR2 LQKENI. DNA for the CDR3: TGTGCCAGCTCACCTTTACAGGGTAAAGAGACCCAGTACTTC. Its protein is CASSPLQGKETQYF.

The chain couples TRBV10-1 to TRBJ1-1, with D perhaps matching TRBD1 (5 bases). The CDR3 loop spans 15 amino acids. The ends were cut back, 3 bases at V and 0 bases at J, with 11 bases in the middle. Germline V CDR1 and CDR2: WNHNN, SYGVQD (reference sequence). The CDR3 nucleotides read TGCGCCAGCAGTGATTTACGGGGGTTGAACACTGAAGCTTTCTTT. Translated: CASSDLRGLNTEAFF.

The V and J genes are TRBV7-3 and TRBJ1-1; 10 bases line up with TRBD1. V trimming: 5 bases; J trimming: 4 bases; junction bases outside the gene matches: 7. Germline V gene lookup returns CDR1 SGHTA and CDR2 FQGTGA. This CDR3 region has 15 residues. The CDR3, as DNA: TGTGCCAGCAGCGCCCAGACAGGGGGCGGCACTGAAGCTTTCTTT. This gives the protein CASSAQTGGGTEAFF.

The J gene is TRBJ2-5, the V gene TRBV28; tentatively, D is TRBD1 (6 bases). Between the trimmed V and J ends, which lost 7 bases and 3 bases, there was a span of 15 bases. The germline gives CDR1 MDHEN, CDR2 SYDVKM. There are 14 residues in the CDR3. CDR3 residues: CASTDLGAEETQYF. Here the CDR3 DNA reads TGTGCCAGCACTGACTTGGGGGCGGAAGAGACCCAGTACTTC.

The CDR3 nucleotides read TGTGCCAGCAGCGTACAGGGAAAAGAGACCCAGTACTTC. It is translated as CASSVQGKETQYF. The J gene is TRBJ2-5, the V gene TRBV5-5; D may be TRBD1 (6 bases). This CDR3 region has 13 residues. Trimming cost V 4 bases and J 3 bases, with 10 bases left between them. Germline values: CDR1 SGHKS, CDR2 YYEKEE (reference sequence).

V usage is TRBV4-1 and J usage is TRBJ2-7; 7 bases line up with TRBD1. The germline CDR1 and CDR2 sequences are MGHRA and YSYEKL. V dropped 1 base and J dropped 3; count of bases not matched to a gene: 6. The CDR3 has 15 residues. Written as DNA, the CDR3 is TGCGCCAGCAGCCAAGGACAGGGAATGCTCTACGAGCAGTACTTC. It codes for CASSQGQGMLYEQYF.

The CDR3 is CASSGQGMNTEAFF. The CDR3 bases are TGTGCCAGCAGTGGGCAGGGTATGAACACTGAAGCTTTCTTT. This chain joins TRBV6-5 and TRBJ1-1, with D perhaps TRBD1 (5 bases). Germline lookup yields CDR1 MNHEY and CDR2 SVGAGI. Trimming removed 5 bases at V and 0 bases at J, with 10 bases between. The CDR3 covers 14 residues.

The gene calls are TRBV10-3 and TRBJ2-3; TRBD2 agrees at 12 bases. The CDR3 is 14 amino acids. V shed 9 bases and J 0 bases; nucleotides not matched to a gene: 1. The germline V gene encodes CDR1 ENHRY and CDR2 SYGVKD. This CDR3 is CAMGTSGSTDTQYF. The CDR3 region has the DNA TGTGCCATGGGGACTAGCGGGAGCACAGATACGCAGTATTTT.

The genes are TRBV9 and TRBJ2-1; the match to TRBD1 covers 8 bases. The trim removed 1 base at V and 4 bases at J, leaving 4 bases unmatched. This CDR3 region has 15 residues. The V gene's germline CDR1 is SGDLS and CDR2 YYNGEE. CDR3 sequence (DNA): TGTGCCAGCAGCGTAAACAGGGGGATATACAATGAGCAGTTCTTC. It translates to CASSVNRGIYNEQFF. Full variable domain (missing parts from reference TRBV9 and TRBJ2-1): DSGVTQTPKHLITATGQRVTLRCSPRSGDLSVYWYQQSLDQGLQFLIQYYNGEERAKGNILERFSAQQFPDLHSELNLSSLELGDSALYFCASSVNRGIYNEQFFGPGTRLTVL.

A note on this clone: At one end, the junction sequence differs from germline, possibly due to a read error. The chain recombines TRBV7-7 with TRBJ2-7; D not certain. Germline CDR1 and CDR2: SSHAT and FNYEAQ (reference sequence). This CDR3 spans 13 amino acids. Written as DNA, the CDR3 is TGTGCTAGCAGCCCCTTGCCGGCCTACGAGCAGTACTTC. Translating it yields CASSPLPAYEQYF.